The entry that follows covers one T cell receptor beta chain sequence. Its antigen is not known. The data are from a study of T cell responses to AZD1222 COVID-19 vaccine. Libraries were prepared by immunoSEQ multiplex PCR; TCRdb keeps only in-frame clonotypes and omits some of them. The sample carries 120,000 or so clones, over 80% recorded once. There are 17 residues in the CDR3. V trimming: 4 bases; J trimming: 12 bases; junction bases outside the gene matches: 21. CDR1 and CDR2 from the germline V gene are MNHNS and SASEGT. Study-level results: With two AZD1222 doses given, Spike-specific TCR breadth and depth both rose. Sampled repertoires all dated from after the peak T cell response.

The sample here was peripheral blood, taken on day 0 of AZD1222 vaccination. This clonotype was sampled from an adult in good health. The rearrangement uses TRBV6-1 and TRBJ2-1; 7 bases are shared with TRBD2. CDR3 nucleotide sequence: TGTGCCAGCAGTGTCGGGGGAGCGCTAGCGGACTTAGAGAGGCAGTTCTTC. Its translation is CASSVGGALADLERQFF.